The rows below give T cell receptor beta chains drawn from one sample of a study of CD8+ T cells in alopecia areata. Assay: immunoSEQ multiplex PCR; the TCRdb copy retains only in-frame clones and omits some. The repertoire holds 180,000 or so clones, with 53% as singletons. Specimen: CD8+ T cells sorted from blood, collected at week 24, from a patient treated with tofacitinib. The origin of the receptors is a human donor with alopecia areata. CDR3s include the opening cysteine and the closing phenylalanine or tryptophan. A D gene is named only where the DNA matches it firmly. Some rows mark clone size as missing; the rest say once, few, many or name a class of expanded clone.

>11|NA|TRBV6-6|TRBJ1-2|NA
TGTGCCAGCAGTTACGTGGGTGGCTACACCTTC
CASSYVGGYTF
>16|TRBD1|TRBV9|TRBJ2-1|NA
TGTGCCAGCAGCGTAGGGACAGGGGGAAGAAGGAATGAGCAGTTCTTC
CASSVGTGGRRNEQFF
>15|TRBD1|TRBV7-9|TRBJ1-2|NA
TGTGCCAGCAGCTTAGAGGGCAGGGGGGAAGATGGCTACACCTTC
CASSLEGRGEDGYTF
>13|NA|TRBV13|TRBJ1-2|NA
TGTGCCAGCAGCTTGGGGGGTAGAGATGGCTACACCTTC
CASSLGGRDGYTF
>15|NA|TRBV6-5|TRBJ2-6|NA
TGTGCCATCGAAGAAAAAGTCTCTGGGGCCAACGTCCTGACTTTC
CAIEEKVSGANVLTF
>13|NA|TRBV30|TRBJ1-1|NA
TGTGCCTGGAGTGTACTAGAGAACACTGAAGCTTTCTTT
CAWSVLENTEAFF
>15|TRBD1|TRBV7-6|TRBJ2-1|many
TGTGCCAGCAGCTGGGGACAGGCAGAATACAATGAGCAGTTCTTC
CASSWGQAEYNEQFF
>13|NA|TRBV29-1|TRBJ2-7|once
TGCAGCGTTTATTCGGCCATAAGGTACGAGCAGTACTTC
CSVYSAIRYEQYF
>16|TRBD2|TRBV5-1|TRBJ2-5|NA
TGCGCCAGCAGCTTGTATAGCGGGGGAGCCCAAGAGACCCAGTACTTC
CASSLYSGGAQETQYF
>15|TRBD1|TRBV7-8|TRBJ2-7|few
TGTGCCAGCACGAAAACTGAGGGGACAGGGGACGAGCAGTACTTC
CASTKTEGTGDEQYF
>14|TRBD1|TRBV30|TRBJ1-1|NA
TGTGCCTGGAATCCGGGACAGGGAAACACTGAAGCTTTCTTT
CAWNPGQGNTEAFF
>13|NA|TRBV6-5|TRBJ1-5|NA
TGTGCCAGCGGAACAGGGATTAATCAGCCCCAGCATTTT
CASGTGINQPQHF
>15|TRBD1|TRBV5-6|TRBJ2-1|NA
TGTGCCAGCAGCGTAACGGGGACAGGGGACAATGAGCAGTTCTTC
CASSVTGTGDNEQFF
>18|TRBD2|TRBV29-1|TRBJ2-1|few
TGCAGCGCGACTAGCGGGGGGTTTACATATACCTCCTACAATGAGCAGTTCTTC
CSATSGGFTYTSYNEQFF
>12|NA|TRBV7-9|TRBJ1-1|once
TGTGCCAGCAGCAATGGGAACACTGAAGCTTTCTTT
CASSNGNTEAFF
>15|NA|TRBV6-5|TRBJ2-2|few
TGTGCCAGCAGTTACTATGGGGGCAGTACCCGGGAGCTGTTTTTT
CASSYYGGSTRELFF
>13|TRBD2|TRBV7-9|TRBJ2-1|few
TGTGCCAGCACCTTAGCGGGGTCCAATGAGCAGTTCTTC
CASTLAGSNEQFF